Included here is one T cell receptor beta chain sequence, with context. The target antigen is unknown. The sample belongs to a study of cytomegalovirus exposure and HLA in healthy donors. Findings and limits, study-wide: There was a cluster of highly shared sequence variants that was likely a sequencing artifact.

This CDR3 region has 14 residues. Germline V gene sequence: CDR1 MNHEY, CDR2 SVGAGI. V lost 2 bases, J lost 9 bases, and 5 bases stayed unmatched. PCR employed 60 Vbeta and 13 Jbeta primers. Authors' analysis steps: Counted up in a later analysis, unique TCR beta chains came to approximately 77 million, with roughly 11 million shared. The assay was immunoSEQ multiplex PCR, and TCRdb's table has in-frame clones only and misses some. V, J and clone size are those of that table, while D and trimming were read from the DNA. The sample includes some 78,000 clones, 65% to 80% seen only once; the top ten take 8.5% to 14%.

The TCR comes from a woman aged 40 to 50 in good health and CMV-seropositive. Sequencing was performed on PBMCs. V and J are TRBV6-5 and TRBJ2-1; TRBD1 aligns across 9 bases. DNA of the CDR3: TGTGCCAGCAGTTACGGACAGGGGCGGAGTGAGCAGTTCTTC. Residues: CASSYGQGRSEQFF.